The 25 T cell receptor beta chains listed next were all sequenced from one sample in a study of cytomegalovirus exposure and HLA in healthy donors. Clones were read by immunoSEQ multiplex PCR, and TCRdb kept only the in-frame ones, dropping some. Altogether some 330,000 clones are present, roughly 85% being singletons, with the ten largest covering 0.75% to 0.85%. Sequenced sample: PBMCs. The receptors derive from a woman between 18 and 29 years old in good health and CMV-seronegative.

J is TRBJ1-2 and V is TRBV6-5; 10 bases are shared with TRBD1. The CDR3 is 16 amino acids. With V trimmed by 0 bases and J by 6 bases, 7 bases remained unmatched. Germline V gives CDR1 MNHEY, CDR2 SVGAGI. The CDR3 loop is CASSYSIGQGVHGYTF. For the CDR3, the DNA is TGTGCCAGCAGTTACTCGATCGGACAGGGGGTGCATGGCTACACCTTC.

The sample holds one count of this clone. The chain links TRBV7-9 to TRBJ2-1; no definite D call. This CDR3 is 12 amino acids long. CDR1 is SEHNR and CDR2 is FQNEAQ in the germline V gene (reference sequence). The V and J ends lost 5 bases and 8 bases respectively, with 10 bases between them. The DNA for the CDR3 is TGTGCCAGCAGCCCCCGGGTAGATGAGCAGTTCTTC. Encoded protein: CASSPRVDEQFF.

V and J are TRBV7-8 and TRBJ1-1, with D perhaps matching TRBD1 (6 bases). The CDR3 runs 14 residues. CDR1 is SGHVS, CDR2 FQNEAQ, per germline. V was shortened by 1 base and J by 4 bases, with 10 bases between the two germline ends. CDR3 sequence reads: CASSLGRGGTEAFF. CDR3 coding DNA: TGTGCCAGCAGCTTAGGTAGGGGGGGCACTGAAGCTTTCTTT.

This sequence joins TRBV10-3 and TRBJ2-7; 9 nucleotides agree with TRBD1. CDR1 and CDR2 (germline): ENHRY, SYGVKD. V lost 11 bases and J lost 5; bases outside the gene matches: 13. The CDR3 sequence is 14 residues long. Here the CDR3 DNA reads TGTGCCGCGGATCCGGGACAGGGTGTTCACGAGCAGTACTTC. It yields the protein CAADPGQGVHEQYF.

The J gene is TRBJ2-5, the V gene TRBV7-2, with TRBD2 as a possible D gene (7 bases). The CDR3 covers 14 residues. V lost 3 bases to trimming and J lost 2 bases, with 10 bases between them. The germline V gene encodes CDR1 SGHTA and CDR2 FQGNSA. CDR3 in amino acids: CASSFGGAQETQYF. The CDR3 DNA is TGTGCCAGCAGCTTTGGGGGGGCTCAAGAGACCCAGTACTTC.

The chain recombines TRBV2 with TRBJ1-1, with D possibly TRBD1 on 6 matching bases. The CDR3 covers 14 residues. Looked up from germline, CDR1 is SNHLY and CDR2 is FYNNEI. V was clipped by 4 bases and J by 6 bases, with 15 bases between them. CDR3 residues: CASSVMRGGPEAFF. The CDR3 bases are TGTGCCAGCAGTGTAATGAGGGGGGGCCCTGAAGCTTTCTTT.

This chain joins TRBV9 and TRBJ2-7; TRBD2 matches 11 bases. Germline-derived CDR1 and CDR2 are SGDLS and YYNGEE. J lost 8 bases, V lost 4 bases, and 5 bases had no gene match. This CDR3 region has 13 residues. The CDR3 nucleotides read TGTGCCAGCAGCCCCGGGACTAGCGGAAAGCAGTACTTC. Encoded protein: CASSPGTSGKQYF.

The chain has TRBV5-4 and TRBJ2-7; TRBD2 agrees at 7 bases. The J segment lost 3 bases and the V segment lost 1 base, leaving 7 bases of the junction unmatched. Germline lookup yields CDR1 SGHNT and CDR2 YYREEE (reference sequence). This CDR3 contains 15 residues. Here the CDR3 reads CASSLNAGAVYEQYF. In nucleotides, the CDR3 is TGTGCCAGCAGCTTGAATGCGGGAGCGGTCTACGAGCAGTACTTC.

J is TRBJ2-1 and V is TRBV27; 12 nucleotides align to TRBD2. Germline loops: CDR1 MNHEY, CDR2 SMNVEV (reference sequence). V gave up 8 bases and J gave up 9 bases; unmatched junction bases: 11. The CDR3 spans 15 residues. The CDR3 DNA is TGTGCCAGCGGTGGGGGGCTAGCGGGAGGGGTTGAGCAGTTCTTC. It codes for CASGGGLAGGVEQFF.

V usage is TRBV5-1 and J usage is TRBJ2-7; possible D gene TRBD1, 5 bases. Trimming removed 0 bases from V and 2 bases from J, with 12 bases in between. The CDR3 is made up of 15 amino acids. The germline V gene encodes CDR1 SGHRS and CDR2 YFSETQ. As DNA, the CDR3 is TGCGCCAGCAGCTTGGACGGCCAGGGAACCTACGAGCAGTACTTC. It codes for CASSLDGQGTYEQYF.

The chain couples TRBV5-1 to TRBJ2-3, with D maybe TRBD1 (5 bases). The V and J ends lost 3 bases and 2 bases respectively, with 13 bases between them. This CDR3 comprises 15 residues. Germline loops: CDR1 SGHRS, CDR2 YFSETQ. CDR3 coding DNA: TGCGCCAGCAGCTCGGACACAATGAACACAGATACGCAGTATTTT. Its protein product is CASSSDTMNTDTQYF.

The chain recombines TRBV27 with TRBJ2-7, with TRBD2 identical over 16 bases. The CDR3 totals 16 residues. Trimming at V came to 6 bases and at J to 5 bases, leaving 7 bases not matched to a gene. In germline, CDR1 is MNHEY, CDR2 SMNVEV (reference sequence). CDR3 in amino acids: CASSRMGLAGGNEQYF. The CDR3 coding sequence is TGTGCCAGCAGCCGTATGGGACTAGCGGGAGGGAACGAGCAGTACTTC.

This chain uses TRBV25-1 with TRBJ1-1; 8 nucleotides align to TRBD1. Losses at the gene ends were 5 bases for V and 0 bases for J; bases not matched to a gene: 5. The CDR3 runs to 15 residues. Germline CDR1 and CDR2: MGHDK and SYGVNS. The CDR3 nucleotides read TGTGCCAGCAGTTCGAGGACAGGGTTGAACACTGAAGCTTTCTTT. It specifies CASSSRTGLNTEAFF.

This clone was picked up one time. V and J are TRBV7-9 and TRBJ1-2; 7 nucleotides align to TRBD1. Germline values: CDR1 SEHNR, CDR2 FQNEAQ (reference sequence). The CDR3 runs to 15 residues. The J segment lost 4 bases and the V segment lost 10 bases, leaving 15 bases of the junction unmatched. The CDR3 bases are TGTGCCATAGCCGAAGGGGGCGTGAATCCCTATGGCTACACCTTC. Encoded protein: CAIAEGGVNPYGYTF.

The chain carries TRBV29-1 and TRBJ2-7; the match to TRBD2 covers 13 bases. V lost 4 bases to trimming and J lost 4 bases; unmatched junction nucleotides: 4. This CDR3 has 14 amino acids. CDR1 and CDR2 from the germline V gene are SQVTM and ANQGSEA. The CDR3 loop reads CSVALAGGLYEQYF. Written as DNA, the CDR3 is TGCAGCGTTGCACTAGCGGGAGGGCTGTACGAGCAGTACTTC.

The V and J genes are TRBV28 and TRBJ1-2, with 7 bases aligning to TRBD1. The CDR3 loop spans 14 amino acids. V shed 6 bases, J shed 0 bases, and the junction held 4 bases outside the gene matches. Looked up from germline, CDR1 is MDHEN and CDR2 is SYDVKM. CDR3 in amino acids: CASSLGTANYGYTF. In nucleotides, the CDR3 is TGTGCCAGCAGCCTCGGGACAGCTAACTATGGCTACACCTTC.

V and J are TRBV27 and TRBJ2-3; 7 bases line up with TRBD1. CDR3 length: 14 amino acids. V shed 4 bases and J 3 bases; nucleotides not matched to a gene: 4. Germline V lookup: CDR1 MNHEY, CDR2 SMNVEV (reference sequence). The CDR3, as DNA: TGTGCCAGCAGTTCACAGACAGGGACAGATACGCAGTATTTT. Its translation: CASSSQTGTDTQYF.

This clone was counted a single time. The chain combines TRBV7-3 with TRBJ2-1; TRBD2 matches at 7 bases. Germline assignment: CDR1 SGHTA and CDR2 FQGTGA. There are 16 residues in the CDR3. Unmatched junction bases numbered 7, after V lost 5 bases and J lost 0 bases. The DNA of the CDR3 is TGTGCCAGCAGCCCTAGCGGACGTAGCTCCTACAATGAGCAGTTCTTC. Translation: CASSPSGRSSYNEQFF.

V usage is TRBV27 and J usage is TRBJ2-1, with D perhaps TRBD2 (6 bases). Germline V lookup: CDR1 MNHEY, CDR2 SMNVEV (reference sequence). Between the trimmed V and J ends, which lost 4 bases and 3 bases, there was a span of 10 bases. This CDR3 region has 14 residues. The CDR3 loop is CASSSGLIYNEQFF. Written as DNA, the CDR3 is TGTGCCAGCAGTTCGGGACTTATCTACAATGAGCAGTTCTTC.

This clone was seen a handful of times. V is TRBV7-2 and J is TRBJ2-2, with 7 bases aligning to TRBD2. The V and J ends lost 1 base and 2 bases, in that order; junction bases with no gene match: 1. This CDR3 is 15 amino acids long. Germline V gives CDR1 SGHTA, CDR2 FQGNSA. The CDR3 here is CASSLGGGNTGELFF. CDR3 nucleotide sequence: TGTGCCAGCAGCTTAGGCGGGGGAAACACCGGGGAGCTGTTTTTT.

V and J are TRBV27 and TRBJ2-7, with a weak D call TRBD2 (5 bases). Germline values: CDR1 MNHEY, CDR2 SMNVEV (reference sequence). Trimming shortened V by 6 bases and J by 7 bases, and 19 bases separated the two germline ends. This CDR3 has 14 amino acids. The CDR3 loop is CASRSSTQGLEQYF. DNA of the CDR3: TGTGCCAGCAGGTCTAGCACCCAAGGGTTGGAGCAGTACTTC.

This chain links TRBV29-1 with TRBJ1-2; the D gene is possibly TRBD1 (5 bases). Looked up from germline, CDR1 is SQVTM and CDR2 is ANQGSEA. The CDR3 spans 14 residues. The V and J ends lost 4 bases and 4 bases respectively, with 16 bases between them. In DNA form, the CDR3 reads TGCAGCGTTGGAGAAGAGACAGTTCCCTATGGCTACACCTTC. Amino acids: CSVGEETVPYGYTF. The whole variable domain, filled in from reference TRBV29-1 and TRBJ1-2, reads SAVISQKPSRDICQRGTSLTIQCQVDSQVTMMFWYRQQPGQSLTLIATANQGSEATYESGFVIDKFPISRPNLTFSTLTVSNMSPEDSSIYLCSVGEETVPYGYTFGSGTRLTVV.

The chain joins TRBV27 to TRBJ2-2; 12 bases are shared with TRBD2. The germline V gene has CDR1 MNHEY and CDR2 SMNVEV (reference sequence). V lost 7 bases to trimming and J lost 4 bases; unmatched junction nucleotides: 7. This CDR3 comprises 16 residues. CDR3 sequence: CASKILGLAGTGELFF. CDR3 in DNA: TGTGCCAGCAAAATTTTGGGACTAGCGGGCACCGGGGAGCTGTTTTTT.

This clone was seen a handful of times. The V call is TRBV7-8, the J call TRBJ2-7; 11 nucleotides line up with TRBD2. The V gene's germline CDR1 is SGHVS and CDR2 FQNEAQ. CDR3 length: 15 amino acids. V was pared by 6 bases and J by 4 bases, with 8 bases of the junction left unmatched. The CDR3 coding sequence is TGTGCCAGCAGACCGGGACTAGCGGAACTTTACGAGCAGTACTTC. Translation gives CASRPGLAELYEQYF.

V gene TRBV5-1 combines with J gene TRBJ2-1; 11 nucleotides align to TRBD2. The CDR3 has 19 residues. Trimming at V came to 2 bases and at J to 0 bases, leaving 10 bases not matched to a gene. Germline V gives CDR1 SGHRS, CDR2 YFSETQ. CDR3 sequence (DNA): TGCGCCAGCAGCTTATCCGTAGCGGGAGGGCCCAGCTCCTACAATGAGCAGTTCTTC. The encoded protein is CASSLSVAGGPSSYNEQFF.